Described below is a single T cell receptor (beta chain) sequence and its context. The CDR3 length is 14 residues. V lost 0 bases and J lost 3; bases outside the gene matches: 5. Germline lookup yields CDR1 GTSNPN and CDR2 SVGIG (reference sequence). This sample stems from a study of blood T cell repertoires in COVID-19. Study-level background: The United States, Italy and Spain provided the acute and convalescent COVID-19 samples. The cDNA or gDNA used as material had been derived from T cells, B-cell-depleted T cells, or PBMCs.

In the source study's methods: Estimation of nucleated cell counts was performed using reference gene primer amplification. Measured with immunoSEQ multiplex PCR; TCRdb has only the in-frame clones, and not every one. V and J calls and clone size are those listed in that table; D and trimming were worked out from the DNA. The sample holds 150,000 to 200,000 clones, about three quarters seen once. This TCR derives from a woman in her 70s with acute or convalescent COVID-19. Source material: peripheral blood. The V call is TRBV30, the J call TRBJ2-7; 7 positions match TRBD2. CDR3 sequence: CAWSVGLGNYEQYF. The DNA of the CDR3 is TGTGCCTGGAGTGTCGGACTAGGAAACTACGAGCAGTACTTC.